This is a list of T cell receptor beta chains from one sample in a study of blood T cell repertoires in COVID-19. Data came from immunoSEQ multiplex PCR; TCRdb stores just in-frame clones and leaves some out. In the table there are 150,000 to 200,000 clones, roughly 77% of which are singletons. The specimen was peripheral blood. These receptors all stem from a woman of 80 years or more with COVID-19, enrolled during active disease. The CDR3 runs from the conserved cysteine through the conserved F or W. The D gene is left open where the match is weak. A row's size may be missing; if present it is once, few, many or a size class.

abundance,d_gene,v_gene,j_gene,CDR3nt,CDR3aa
once,NA,TRBV28,TRBJ1-1,TGTGCCAGCAGTTCTCTCAGGGGCCAAATGAACACTGAAGCTTTCTTT,CASSSLRGQMNTEAFF
NA,NA,TRBV11-3,TRBJ2-5,TGTGCCAGCAGCCGGACAGCGCAAGAGACCCAGTACTTC,CASSRTAQETQYF
medium-sized,TRBD1,TRBV7-9,TRBJ1-3,TGTGCCAGCAGCCAGGGGGTAGGGTCTGGAAACACCATATATTTT,CASSQGVGSGNTIYF
once,NA,TRBV12-3/TRBV12-4,TRBJ2-3,TGTGCCAGCAGTTCTAACAGGGATACGCAGTATTTT,CASSSNRDTQYF
NA,TRBD1,TRBV5-3,TRBJ2-6,TGTGCCAGAAACCAGACAGGGGTAAAGGTCTCTGGGGCCAACGTCCTGACTTTC,CARNQTGVKVSGANVLTF
once,TRBD1,TRBV5-5,TRBJ2-7,TGTGCCAGCAGCTTGGTGCCCCCGGACAGGGTAGATGGCGAGCAGTACTTC,CASSLVPPDRVDGEQYF
once,TRBD1,TRBV5-1,TRBJ1-3,TGCGCCAGCAGGCGGTTGTACCGACAGGGCGGCCCTGGAAACACCATATATTTT,CASRRLYRQGGPGNTIYF
NA,NA,TRBV6-2/TRBV6-3,TRBJ1-6,TGTGCCAGCAGCCACAGAGGGACATTGGATCATTCACCCCTCCACTTT,CASSHRGTLDHSPLHF
NA,NA,TRBV6-5,TRBJ1-2,TGTGCCAGCAGCCTCTCCCAGGGTGCATATGGCTACACCTTC,CASSLSQGAYGYTF
NA,TRBD1,TRBV7-9,TRBJ2-2,TGTGCCAGCAGCTTAGGTGGAGACAGGGTGGAGGCCGGGGAGCTGTTTTTT,CASSLGGDRVEAGELFF
NA,NA,TRBV5-4,TRBJ2-2,TGTGCCAGCAGCTTAGCATGGGGCCACGGCGGGGAGCTGTTTTTT,CASSLAWGHGGELFF
few,NA,TRBV6-5,TRBJ2-1,TGTGCCAGCAGTTACTTTATAGGGGATTACAATGAGCAGTTCTTC,CASSYFIGDYNEQFF
NA,TRBD1,TRBV18,TRBJ2-6,TGTGCCAGCTCACCATACAGGGGCTCTGGGGCCAACGTCCTGACTTTC,CASSPYRGSGANVLTF
NA,NA,TRBV6-2/TRBV6-3,TRBJ1-1,TGTGCCAGCAGTTACCCCACGGGACATTATCTGAGCACTGAAGCTTTCTTT,CASSYPTGHYLSTEAFF
NA,TRBD2,TRBV5-1,TRBJ2-1,TGCGCCAGCAGCTCCATAGCGGGAGGGTACAATGAGCAGTTCTTC,CASSSIAGGYNEQFF
NA,NA,TRBV11-2,TRBJ2-1,TGTGCCAGCAGCTTCAACAATGAGCAGTTCTTC,CASSFNNEQFF
NA,NA,TRBV6-2/TRBV6-3,TRBJ2-5,TGTGCCAGCAGTCCCCTATGGGCTCACCAAGAGACCCAGTACTTC,CASSPLWAHQETQYF
NA,TRBD1,TRBV11-2,TRBJ2-3,TGTGCCAGCAGCCGGACAGGGGGATTGGGAGATACGCAGTATTTT,CASSRTGGLGDTQYF
NA,TRBD1,TRBV4-2,TRBJ2-1,TGTGCCAGCAGCCAACCCCCGGGACAGGCCTACAATGAGCAGTTCTTC,CASSQPPGQAYNEQFF
NA,TRBD2,TRBV5-1,TRBJ2-1,TGCGCCAGCAGCTTGGTAGCGGGAGGCCACAATGAGCAGTTCTTC,CASSLVAGGHNEQFF
NA,NA,TRBV7-9,TRBJ2-7,TGTGCCAGCAGTTTACGGGACGAGCAGTACTTC,CASSLRDEQYF
NA,NA,TRBV9,TRBJ2-5,TGTGCCAGCAGCAAGTGGGACTCCCGAGGGACCCAGTACTTC,CASSKWDSRGTQYF
NA,NA,TRBV7-2,TRBJ2-7,TGTGCCAGCAGTGTACAACCAGGGTCCTACGAGCAGTACTTC,CASSVQPGSYEQYF
NA,TRBD2,TRBV2,TRBJ2-2,TGTGCCAGCAGGGGCTCTAGCGGGAGAGGGAACACCGGGGAGCTGTTTTTT,CASRGSSGRGNTGELFF
NA,TRBD2,TRBV7-2,TRBJ2-5,TGTGCCAGCAGCTTAAGCGGGGGACCCGCGGAGACCCAGTACTTC,CASSLSGGPAETQYF
NA,TRBD2,TRBV9,TRBJ2-5,TGTGCCAGCAGCGCCGACATAGCGGGGGGGCCTGGAGAGACCCAGTACTTC,CASSADIAGGPGETQYF
once,NA,TRBV20-1,TRBJ2-1,TGCAGTGCTAGAGCCCTCCCGTCCCAGTTCTTC,CSARALPSQFF
NA,TRBD2,TRBV5-1,TRBJ2-5,TGCGCCAGCAGACCAAGGACTAGCGGGAGGGCGAGAGAGACCCAGTACTTC,CASRPRTSGRARETQYF
NA,TRBD1,TRBV5-8,TRBJ2-3,TGTGCCAGCAGGTCGGGACAGGGCAGCATAAGCACAGATACGCAGTATTTT,CASRSGQGSISTDTQYF
NA,TRBD2,TRBV29-1,TRBJ2-7,TGCAGCGTACTCGGACTAGCCTACGAGCAGTACTTC,CSVLGLAYEQYF
NA,NA,TRBV28,TRBJ2-2,TGTGCCAGCAGCTGGGACCTAGGGACTCCTCAAAGATCCACCGGGGAGCTGTTTTTT,CASSWDLGTPQRSTGELFF
NA,TRBD1,TRBV29-1,TRBJ2-3,TGCAGCGTTGTTGAAGGGGGCAATACAGATACGCAGTATTTT,CSVVEGGNTDTQYF
once,NA,TRBV10-3,TRBJ1-4,TGTGCCATCAGTGAGTCTTCCAGGGGTCGAGAAAAACTGTTTTTT,CAISESSRGREKLFF
NA,TRBD2,TRBV5-1,TRBJ2-2,TGCGCCAGCAGCGCACGACTAGCGGGAGGTACCGGGGAGCTGTTTTTT,CASSARLAGGTGELFF
once,NA,TRBV21-1,TRBJ2-7,TGTGCCAGCAGCAGAGAGGCCCTGCTCTACGAGCAGTACTTC,CASSREALLYEQYF
NA,NA,TRBV7-2,TRBJ2-7,TGTGCCAGCAGCTTAGGGGGCTGGGCGGGAGAGCAGTACTTC,CASSLGGWAGEQYF
NA,NA,TRBV7-2,TRBJ2-1,TGTGCCAGCAGCTTAGCTGGGGCTAGCGTCCGCTATGAGCAGTTCTTC,CASSLAGASVRYEQFF
NA,NA,TRBV27,TRBJ1-5,TGTGCCAGCAGCCCCTCTTGGGGGGAGTATAGCAATCAGCCCCAGCATTTT,CASSPSWGEYSNQPQHF
NA,NA,TRBV29-1,TRBJ2-2,TGCAGCGTTGATAATGGCAACACCGGGGAGCTGTTTTTT,CSVDNGNTGELFF
few,NA,TRBV19,TRBJ1-3,TGTGCCAGTAGGGAGAAGGACACATCTCTCTCTGGAAACACCATATATTTT,CASREKDTSLSGNTIYF
once,TRBD1,TRBV30,TRBJ1-2,TGTGCCTGGAGTAGGACAGGGAACTATGGCTACACCTTC,CAWSRTGNYGYTF
NA,NA,TRBV7-8,TRBJ2-3,TGTGCCAGCAGCTTACGAGGGGGAACAGATACGCAGTATTTT,CASSLRGGTDTQYF
NA,TRBD1,TRBV28,TRBJ1-1,TGTGCCAGCAGTTTATTATTTCAGGGGGAGAGCACTGAAGCTTTCTTT,CASSLLFQGESTEAFF
NA,TRBD1,TRBV27,TRBJ1-1,TGTGCCAGCAGTTCCCGGGACAGGGGTTTCACTGAAGCTTTCTTT,CASSSRDRGFTEAFF
NA,TRBD2,TRBV5-1,TRBJ2-3,TGCGCCAGCAGCTTGGTCGCGGGAGTCGGGACAGATACGCAGTATTTT,CASSLVAGVGTDTQYF
few,NA,TRBV5-3,TRBJ2-5,TGTGCCAGAACCCCGGAGCCGGAGACCCAGTACTTC,CARTPEPETQYF
NA,NA,TRBV6-1,TRBJ2-1,TGTGCCAGCAGTCCATTCAGGGGTCGGAATGAGCAGTTCTTC,CASSPFRGRNEQFF
NA,NA,TRBV21-1,TRBJ1-5,TGTGCCAGCAGCAAGGAGCAGGGATACCGATATAGCAATCAGCCCCAGCATTTT,CASSKEQGYRYSNQPQHF
NA,NA,TRBV12-5,TRBJ1-1,TGTGCTAGTGGTTTGGCTCTACAGGCCACCGAAGCTTTCTTT,CASGLALQATEAFF
NA,NA,TRBV7-2,TRBJ1-4,TGTGCCAGCAGCTTAACCAGTACAGGAGCTAATGAAAAACTGTTTTTT,CASSLTSTGANEKLFF
once,TRBD1,TRBV30,TRBJ1-2,TGTGCCTGGAGTAGAGGGACAGGGTACAGTCTTGGCTACACCTTC,CAWSRGTGYSLGYTF